Shown below are 20 T cell receptor beta chains from a single sample sequenced in a study of PD-1 blockade in mismatch repair-deficient tumors. TCRdb's copy holds only in-frame clones and misses some; the assay was immunoSEQ multiplex PCR. Here the sample spans around 37,000 clones, approximately 80% being singletons. This specimen consisted of PBMCs, obtained approximately 41 weeks after starting pembrolizumab. Source of these receptors: an adult with mismatch repair-deficient cancer.

The chain combines TRBV28 with TRBJ2-2; TRBD2 matches 10 bases. J lost 1 base, V lost 6 bases, and 11 bases had no gene match. CDR1 is MDHEN, CDR2 SYDVKM, per germline. The length of the CDR3 is 18 residues. The CDR3 nucleotides read TGTGCCAGCAGCCGGGGATCCTGGACTAGCGGGAACACCGGGGAGCTGTTTTTT. It translates to CASSRGSWTSGNTGELFF.

J is TRBJ1-1 and V is TRBV29-1; 8 bases are a match to TRBD1. The J segment lost 3 bases and the V segment lost 7 bases, leaving 13 bases of the junction unmatched. Germline loops: CDR1 SQVTM, CDR2 ANQGSEA. The CDR3 loop spans 15 amino acids. CDR3 nucleotides: TGCAGCGCGGGGGGCAGGGGGCGTAGGGACACTGAAGCTTTCTTT. This gives the protein CSAGGRGRRDTEAFF.

The V and J genes are TRBV29-1 and TRBJ2-4; D unclear. CDR1 is SQVTM and CDR2 is ANQGSEA in the germline V gene. Trimming shortened V by 4 bases and J by 1 base, and 11 bases separated the two germline ends. The CDR3 extends over 14 amino acids. The CDR3 bases are TGCAGCGTTGCTAGAGATGGCGCCAAAAACATTCAGTACTTC. Translation gives CSVARDGAKNIQYF.

This clone was seen only a few times. Here the CDR3 DNA reads TGTGCCAGCAGTGTCCAGGGGGCAAACTACGAGCAGTACTTC. Its translation is CASSVQGANYEQYF. This chain uses TRBV6-5 with TRBJ2-7, with 8 bases aligning to TRBD1. Germline CDR1 and CDR2: MNHEY and SVGAGI. This CDR3 spans 14 amino acids. Germline trimming cut 5 bases from V and 3 bases from J; bases unmatched to any gene: 6.

The chain recombines TRBV11-2 with TRBJ2-7; TRBD2 might be the D (6 bases). Deletions cut 5 bases from V and 3 bases from J, with 17 bases between. Germline V lookup: CDR1 SGHAT, CDR2 FQNNGV. This CDR3 is 15 amino acids long. The CDR3 protein is CASSPGLASHYEQYF. The CDR3 bases are TGTGCCAGCAGCCCGGGGCTAGCGAGTCACTACGAGCAGTACTTC.

This clone was detected only a few times. The chain employs TRBV4-2 and TRBJ2-7; 9 nucleotides align to TRBD1. From germline, CDR1 is LGHNA and CDR2 YNFKEQ. The CDR3 sequence is 18 residues long. Trimming removed 2 bases from V and 1 base from J; junction bases left unmatched: 12. The CDR3 DNA reads as TGTGCCAGCAGCCAACTTCAACTCGGGACAGGGCTTTCCTACGAGCAGTACTTC. It codes for CASSQLQLGTGLSYEQYF.

This rearrangement joins TRBV28 to TRBJ1-4; a possible D gene is TRBD1 (5 bases). Looked up from germline, CDR1 is MDHEN and CDR2 is SYDVKM. The V and J ends lost 4 bases and 12 bases respectively, with 12 bases between them. The CDR3 runs to 12 residues. The DNA for the CDR3 is TGTGCCAGCAGTTACCTCAGGGTGGAACTGTTTTTT. Translating gives CASSYLRVELFF.

The V and J genes are TRBV28 and TRBJ1-5; maybe TRBD1 (6 bases). Deletions cut 5 bases from V and 10 bases from J, with 15 bases between. This CDR3 contains 13 residues. The germline gives CDR1 MDHEN, CDR2 SYDVKM. The CDR3 spells CASSPGGPSPQHF. The CDR3 DNA reads TGTGCCAGCAGTCCGGGGGGCCCTAGCCCCCAGCATTTT.

In this sample, this clone turned up once. The chain has TRBV7-9 and TRBJ2-3; 10 positions match TRBD2. CDR1 is SEHNR and CDR2 is FQNEAQ in the germline V gene (reference sequence). V was clipped by 1 base and J by 6 bases; unmatched bases: 4. The CDR3 contains 15 residues. The CDR3 loop is CASSLVASGSDTQYF. Here the CDR3 DNA reads TGTGCCAGCAGCTTAGTGGCTAGCGGGAGCGATACGCAGTATTTT.

The chain combines TRBV18 with TRBJ2-4; possibly TRBD1 for D (7 bases). There are 13 residues in the CDR3. Germline CDR1 reads KGHSH; CDR2 reads LQKENI. The V gene lost 7 bases and the J gene lost 8 bases, with 15 bases spanning the gap. CDR3 in DNA: TGTGCCAGCTTCAGGGGGGATCAACACATTCAGTACTTC. It translates to CASFRGDQHIQYF.

V gene TRBV6-1 combines with J gene TRBJ1-5; D gene unclear. CDR3 length equals 16 residues. The germline V and J ends were trimmed by 4 bases and 0 bases, with 13 bases remaining between them. Germline V lookup: CDR1 MNHNS, CDR2 SASEGT. DNA of the CDR3: TGTGCCAGCAGTGTACAGCCTGATTATAGCAATCAGCCCCAGCATTTT. It encodes CASSVQPDYSNQPQHF.

The chain combines TRBV2 with TRBJ2-6, with 8 positions matching TRBD1. The CDR3 spans 17 residues. CDR1 and CDR2 (germline): SNHLY, FYNNEI. V lost 1 base to trimming and J lost 0 bases; unmatched junction nucleotides: 2. The CDR3 spells CASSEGTGTSGANVLTF. CDR3 DNA sequence: TGTGCCAGCAGTGAAGGGACAGGGACCTCTGGGGCCAACGTCCTGACTTTC.

The chain has TRBV7-2 and TRBJ2-3, with unresolved D. CDR1 SGHTA and CDR2 FQGNSA come from the germline V gene. CDR3 size: 16 residues. Trimming stripped 3 bases from V and 5 bases from J, with 18 bases between. CDR3 protein: CASSFPRVPPLDTQYF. CDR3 sequence (DNA): TGTGCCAGCAGCTTCCCCCGGGTGCCCCCCTTAGATACGCAGTATTTT.

The chain couples TRBV4-2 to TRBJ1-1; D remains ambiguous. CDR1 and CDR2 (germline): LGHNA, YNFKEQ. Trimming removed 0 bases at V and 1 base at J, with 3 bases between. The CDR3 runs to 13 residues. This CDR3 is CASSQDRNTEAFF. The CDR3 region has the DNA TGTGCCAGCAGCCAAGACAGGAACACTGAAGCTTTCTTT.

This chain uses TRBV2 with TRBJ1-2, with TRBD1 matching 7 bases. This CDR3 contains 16 residues. The germline V gene encodes CDR1 SNHLY and CDR2 FYNNEI. V was clipped by 7 bases and J by 5 bases; unmatched bases: 16. Written as DNA, the CDR3 is TGTGCCAGCACCGAGGGCCCCCCGGCAGGGGGGTATGGCTACACCTTC. Its translation: CASTEGPPAGGYGYTF.

The chain has TRBV5-1 and TRBJ2-3; the match to TRBD2 covers 8 bases. The CDR3 length is 15 residues. Trimming at V came to 4 bases and at J to 3 bases, leaving 7 bases not matched to a gene. The germline CDR1 and CDR2 sequences are SGHRS and YFSETQ. This chain's CDR3 is CASSAGVAGTDTQYF. Written as DNA, the CDR3 is TGCGCCAGCAGCGCCGGAGTAGCGGGGACAGATACGCAGTATTTT. The variable domain in full, with the rest retrieved from reference TRBV5-1 and TRBJ2-3, is KAGVTQTPRYLIKTRGQQVTLSCSPISGHRSVSWYQQTPGQGLQFLFEYFSETQRNKGNFPGRFSGRQFSNSRSEMNVSTLELGDSALYLCASSAGVAGTDTQYFGPGTRLTVL.

This chain joins TRBV2 and TRBJ1-4; D might be TRBD1 (6 bases). Trimming removed 3 bases at V and 6 bases at J, with 14 bases between. Germline CDR1 and CDR2: SNHLY and FYNNEI. CDR3 length: 15 amino acids. The CDR3: CASSDMGGLDEKLFF. CDR3 bases: TGTGCCAGCAGTGATATGGGGGGGCTGGATGAAAAACTGTTTTTT.

V usage is TRBV30 and J usage is TRBJ2-7; 11 nucleotides align to TRBD1. V shed 1 base, J shed 6 bases, and the junction held 11 bases outside the gene matches. Germline loops: CDR1 GTSNPN, CDR2 SVGIG (reference sequence). There are 16 residues in the CDR3. The CDR3 reads CAWSAFRDRGLVEQYF. The CDR3, as DNA: TGTGCCTGGAGTGCTTTTCGGGACAGGGGGTTGGTCGAGCAGTACTTC.

This chain links TRBV10-1 with TRBJ1-1; possible D gene TRBD1, 6 bases. The CDR3 has 15 amino acids. V lost 4 bases to trimming and J lost 1 base, with 13 bases between them. Germline lookup yields CDR1 WNHNN and CDR2 SYGVQD (reference sequence). This CDR3 is CASSGVGGGNTEAFF. For the CDR3, the DNA is TGCGCCAGCAGTGGCGTAGGGGGGGGGAACACTGAAGCTTTCTTT.

The rearrangement joins TRBV5-1 to TRBJ2-7, with TRBD1 matching over 7 bases. After removal of 0 bases from V and 1 base from J, the junction contained 4 bases not matched to a gene. Germline V gene data show CDR1 as SGHRS and CDR2 as YFSETQ. This CDR3 spans 15 amino acids. Here the CDR3 reads CASSLVVTGSYEQYF. CDR3 DNA: TGCGCCAGCAGCTTGGTCGTGACAGGGTCCTACGAGCAGTACTTC. Complete variable domain (other parts from reference TRBV5-1 and TRBJ2-7): KAGVTQTPRYLIKTRGQQVTLSCSPISGHRSVSWYQQTPGQGLQFLFEYFSETQRNKGNFPGRFSGRQFSNSRSEMNVSTLELGDSALYLCASSLVVTGSYEQYFGPGTRLTVT.